The rows below give T cell receptor beta chains drawn from one sample of a study of CD8+CD57+ T cells in acquired aplastic anemia. TCRdb itself ran the reads through MiXCR, one entry per CDR3 protein. The sample contains roughly 220,000 distinct CDR3 sequences, 50% to 70% of which appear only once. What was sequenced was sorted CD4+, CD8+, or CD8+CD57+ T cells (not recorded which) from PBMCs. These receptors all stem from a human donor with aplastic anemia. Each CDR3 is given without its conserved first and last residue.

J gene,V gene,CDR3 protein
TRBJ2-7,TRBV20-1,SARDRRSSYGQY
TRBJ2-1,TRBV20-1,SASSSLAVNEQF
TRBJ2-7,TRBV5-1,ASSSAYEQY
TRBJ1-1,TRBV15,ATSRDLEAEAF
TRBJ2-7,TRBV20-1,SARGRYEQY
TRBJ1-6,TRBV5-1,ASSPDRAINSPLH
TRBJ1-1,TRBV10-3,AISENRYEAF
TRBJ2-7,TRBV20-1,SAGGTGPRYYEQY
TRBJ1-1,TRBV20-1,SAPGRHTEAF
TRBJ2-2,TRBV2,ASTRGTGLGELF
TRBJ2-3,TRBV15,ATSGRQGLTDTQY
TRBJ2-1,TRBV6-6,ATQRSSYNEQF
TRBJ1-5,TRBV15,ATSNGWEQYSNQPQH
TRBJ2-7,TRBV19,ASSIARNYEQY
TRBJ1-3,TRBV20-1,SARRNGLNSGNTIY
TRBJ1-2,TRBV7-2,ASSLGLDRAAGYT
TRBJ2-4,TRBV3-1,ASGDTNIQY
TRBJ2-3,TRBV20-1,SGSGLGRNTQY
TRBJ1-2,TRBV12-3/TRBV12-4,ASSPVGPSYGYT
TRBJ2-2,TRBV9,ASSVDVRQGNTGELF